A selection of T cell receptor beta chains follows, all from one sample in a study of OX40 agonist ivuxolimab in advanced cancers. Sequenced by immunoSEQ multiplex PCR; TCRdb stores in-frame clones only, minus some. The data contain about 64,000 clones, roughly 86% of them singletons. Material: CD4+ or CD8+ T cells sorted from blood, obtained in a trial of the OX40 agonist ivuxolimab. The source of these receptors is an adult with an advanced solid tumor such as melanoma, head and neck, liver or kidney cancer. Each CDR3 is given with its conserved first and last residue. The D gene is left open where the match is weak. Clone size is stated in some rows and not others, as once, few, many or a class when expanded.

j_call	clone_size	d_call	v_call	cdr3_aa	cdr3_nt
TRBJ2-1	once	-	TRBV21-1	CASSKGLAPVSYNEQFF	TGTGCCAGCAGCAAAGGACTAGCGCCTGTCTCCTACAATGAGCAGTTCTTC
TRBJ2-7	-	TRBD1	TRBV11-2	CAVLFRQGSYEQYF	TGTGCCGTACTTTTTCGACAGGGATCCTACGAGCAGTACTTC
TRBJ2-7	-	TRBD2	TRBV6-6	CASSYSRDYLYEQYF	TGTGCCAGCAGTTACTCGAGGGACTATCTCTACGAGCAGTACTTC
TRBJ2-5	-	TRBD2	TRBV7-2	CASSADWTSGKETQYF	TGTGCCAGCAGCGCCGATTGGACTAGCGGGAAGGAGACCCAGTACTTC
TRBJ2-3	-	TRBD2	TRBV7-8	CASSRNRLAARDTQYF	TGTGCCAGCAGCCGAAACCGACTAGCCGCTAGGGATACGCAGTATTTT
TRBJ1-5	-	-	TRBV7-8	CASSLDPNSNQPQHF	TGTGCCAGCAGCTTAGACCCCAACAGCAATCAGCCCCAGCATTTT
TRBJ1-1	-	-	TRBV18	CASSPRSDGTEAFF	TGTGCCAGCTCACCACGGTCGGATGGGACTGAAGCTTTCTTT
TRBJ2-7	-	-	TRBV18	CASSLSRVPDEQYF	TGTGCCAGCTCCCTTTCGCGGGTCCCGGATGAGCAGTACTTC
TRBJ2-5	-	TRBD1	TRBV15	CATSRDVTGQETQYF	TGTGCCACCAGCAGAGATGTGACAGGGCAAGAGACCCAGTACTTC
TRBJ1-4	-	-	TRBV29-1	CSVVGTAGINEKLFF	TGCAGCGTTGTAGGGACGGCAGGGATTAATGAAAAACTGTTTTTT
TRBJ1-1	-	-	TRBV5-5	CASRSSGSEAFF	TGTGCCAGCAGATCCTCCGGGAGTGAGGCTTTCTTT
TRBJ2-3	-	TRBD2	TRBV5-1	CASSLGSGRTDTQYF	TGCGCCAGCAGCTTGGGTAGCGGGCGCACAGATACGCAGTATTTT
TRBJ2-3	once	TRBD1	TRBV28	CASSSPGTGRRDTQYF	TGTGCCAGCAGTTCCCCCGGGACAGGGAGGCGAGATACGCAGTATTTT
TRBJ2-3	-	-	TRBV4-3	CASSQVGAGGTDTQYF	TGCGCCAGCAGCCAAGTCGGGGCGGGCGGCACAGATACGCAGTATTTT
TRBJ1-3	-	-	TRBV19	CASSFKGSGNTIYF	TGTGCCAGTAGCTTCAAAGGCTCTGGAAACACCATATATTTT
TRBJ1-2	-	-	TRBV6-1	CASRGANYGYTF	TGTGCCAGCAGGGGAGCTAACTATGGCTACACCTTC
TRBJ2-3	-	-	TRBV5-4	CASSLRGAGDTQYF	TGTGCCAGCAGCTTGCGGGGAGCTGGTGATACGCAGTATTTT
TRBJ2-7	-	-	TRBV11-1	CASSFIGEQYF	TGTGCCAGCAGCTTCATTGGCGAGCAGTACTTC
TRBJ2-7	-	TRBD2	TRBV5-1	CASSSTSASYEQYF	TGCGCCAGCAGCTCCACTAGCGCCTCCTACGAGCAGTACTTC
TRBJ1-5	-	-	TRBV19	CASSTKFNQPQHF	TGTGCCAGTAGTACCAAGTTCAATCAGCCCCAGCATTTT
TRBJ2-5	-	-	TRBV5-1	CASSLGSTDKTQYF	TGCGCCAGCAGCTTGGGGTCCACGGATAAGACCCAGTACTTC
TRBJ2-7	-	-	TRBV5-4	CASSFGTIGGEQYF	TGTGCCAGCAGCTTCGGGACGATAGGCGGCGAGCAGTACTTC
TRBJ2-5	-	-	TRBV29-1	CSVGQETQYF	TGCAGCGTTGGGCAAGAGACCCAGTACTTC
TRBJ1-5	-	-	TRBV4-3	CASSQGWGSNQPQHF	TGCGCCAGCAGCCAGGGGTGGGGAAGCAATCAGCCCCAGCATTTT
TRBJ2-1	-	-	TRBV19	CASSIGSFAARDEQFF	TGTGCCAGTAGTATAGGGAGTTTTGCGGCAAGGGATGAGCAGTTCTTC
TRBJ1-4	-	-	TRBV5-6	CASSLRSAATNEKLFF	TGTGCCAGCAGCTTGCGGTCGGCAGCAACTAATGAAAAACTGTTTTTT
TRBJ2-7	once	-	TRBV29-1	CSVVDRIGRYEQYF	TGCAGCGTGGTTGACAGAATCGGACGCTACGAGCAGTACTTC
TRBJ1-5	-	-	TRBV15	CATSARMNQPQHF	TGTGCCACCAGCGCACGGATGAATCAGCCCCAGCATTTT
TRBJ1-1	-	-	TRBV30	CAWTNGPMNTEAFF	TGTGCCTGGACCAACGGGCCCATGAACACTGAAGCTTTCTTT
TRBJ2-1	-	-	TRBV18	CASSPVLKAYNEQFF	TGTGCCAGCTCACCCGTACTAAAAGCCTACAATGAGCAGTTCTTC
TRBJ1-4	few	TRBD1	TRBV18	CASSPRDRPNEKLFF	TGTGCCAGCTCACCACGGGACAGGCCTAATGAAAAACTGTTTTTT
TRBJ2-1	-	TRBD2	TRBV2	CASSPEAGVEQFF	TGTGCCAGCAGTCCTGAGGCGGGAGTAGAGCAGTTCTTC
TRBJ1-5	-	-	TRBV28	CASSKGGRHNQPQHF	TGTGCCAGCAGCAAAGGGGGTCGGCACAATCAGCCCCAGCATTTT
TRBJ1-1	few	-	TRBV10-1	CASSAAGTEAFF	TGCGCCAGCAGTGCCGCGGGAACTGAAGCTTTCTTT
TRBJ1-4	-	-	TRBV2	CASRRGLDEKLFF	TGTGCCAGCAGGCGGGGGCTAGATGAAAAACTGTTTTTT
TRBJ1-1	-	-	TRBV19	CASSRGGAGTEAFF	TGTGCCAGTAGCCGAGGGGGGGCAGGCACTGAAGCTTTCTTT
TRBJ1-2	-	-	TRBV13	CASSLGGSGNYGYTF	TGTGCCAGCAGCTTAGGGGGTTCGGGTAACTATGGCTACACCTTC
TRBJ1-5	-	-	TRBV5-4	CASSQDSGAQHF	TGTGCCAGCAGCCAAGATTCGGGAGCCCAGCATTTT
TRBJ2-3	-	-	TRBV27	CASSFISSTDTQYF	TGTGCCAGCAGTTTTATCAGTAGCACAGATACGCAGTATTTT
TRBJ1-5	-	-	TRBV28	CATDSYSNQPQHF	TGTGCCACAGACAGCTATAGCAATCAGCCCCAGCATTTT
TRBJ1-2	-	TRBD1	TRBV5-8	CASSYRDRGNYGYTF	TGTGCCAGCAGTTACCGGGACAGGGGTAACTATGGCTACACCTTC
TRBJ2-4	once	-	TRBV25-1	CASSESGVGRRNIQYF	TGTGCCAGCAGTGAATCGGGGGTTGGCAGGCGCAACATTCAGTACTTC
TRBJ2-7	-	-	TRBV10-1	CASSVKRASYEQYF	TGCGCCAGCAGTGTAAAAAGGGCCTCCTACGAGCAGTACTTC
TRBJ2-3	-	-	TRBV6-5	CASSPLGSTDTQYF	TGTGCCAGCAGTCCTCTGGGCAGCACAGATACGCAGTATTTT
TRBJ1-6	few	-	TRBV6-1	CASSDGRENSPLHF	TGTGCCAGCAGTGACGGCAGGGAGAATTCACCCCTCCACTTT
TRBJ1-4	-	TRBD1	TRBV5-4	CASSLAGQGGEKLFF	TGTGCCAGCAGCTTGGCCGGACAGGGAGGTGAAAAACTGTTTTTT
TRBJ2-7	once	TRBD1	TRBV5-4	CASSYGHRGYEQYF	TGTGCCAGCAGCTATGGTCACAGGGGCTACGAGCAGTACTTC
TRBJ2-1	-	TRBD2	TRBV5-1	CASSHGQRDGEQFF	TGCGCCAGCAGCCACGGTCAGCGGGACGGTGAGCAGTTCTTC
TRBJ1-2	-	-	TRBV30	CAWRGRNYGYTF	TGTGCCTGGAGAGGGAGGAACTATGGCTACACCTTC
TRBJ2-7	-	TRBD1	TRBV5-1	CASSEGQGAQYF	TGCGCCAGCAGTGAAGGACAGGGCGCGCAGTACTTC
TRBJ1-5	-	TRBD1	TRBV19	CASSGQGGNQPQHF	TGTGCCAGTAGCGGACAGGGGGGCAATCAGCCCCAGCATTTT
TRBJ2-3	-	-	TRBV11-2	CASSTQIDISLSADTQYF	TGTGCCAGCAGCACCCAGATAGACATCAGTCTTAGCGCAGATACGCAGTATTTT
TRBJ2-1	-	TRBD1	TRBV5-1	CASSLGPGTGDYNEQFF	TGCGCCAGCAGCTTGGGACCCGGGACAGGCGATTACAATGAGCAGTTCTTC
TRBJ2-5	-	-	TRBV19	CASSRLQSQETQYF	TGTGCCAGTAGTCGTCTGCAAAGCCAAGAGACCCAGTACTTC